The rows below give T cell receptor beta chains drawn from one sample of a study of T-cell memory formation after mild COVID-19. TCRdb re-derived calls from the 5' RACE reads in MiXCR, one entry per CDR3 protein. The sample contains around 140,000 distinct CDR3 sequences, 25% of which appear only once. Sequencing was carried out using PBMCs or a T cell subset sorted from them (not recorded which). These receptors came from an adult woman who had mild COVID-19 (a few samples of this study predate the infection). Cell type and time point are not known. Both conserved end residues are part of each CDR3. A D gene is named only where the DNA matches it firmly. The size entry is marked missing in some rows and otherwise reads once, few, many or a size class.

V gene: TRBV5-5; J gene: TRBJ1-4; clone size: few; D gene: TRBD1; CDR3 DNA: TGTGCCAGCAGCTTGGGGACAGGGGGCTCGACTAATGAAAAACTGTTTTTT; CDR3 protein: CASSLGTGGSTNEKLFF
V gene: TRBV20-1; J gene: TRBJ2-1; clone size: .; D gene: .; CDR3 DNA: TGCAGTGCTAGAGACCTCTCGGGCAACAATGAGCAGTTCTTC; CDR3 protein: CSARDLSGNNEQFF
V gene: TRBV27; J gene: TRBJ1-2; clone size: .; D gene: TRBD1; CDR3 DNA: TGTGCCAGCGGGACAGGGCTTGGCTACACCTTC; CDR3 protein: CASGTGLGYTF
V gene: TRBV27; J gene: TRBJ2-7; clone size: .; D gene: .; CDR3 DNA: TGTGCCAGCAGTTTAGCCAGGGGCTACGAGCAGTACTTC; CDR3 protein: CASSLARGYEQYF
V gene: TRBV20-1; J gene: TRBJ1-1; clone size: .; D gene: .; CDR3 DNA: TGCAGTGCTAGATCACGGGGGTGGGGGACTGAAGCTTTCTTT; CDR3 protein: CSARSRGWGTEAFF
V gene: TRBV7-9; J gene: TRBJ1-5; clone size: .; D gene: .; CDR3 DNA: TGTGCCAGCAGCTTAGGTCAAAGGTTCGGTCAGCCCCAGCATTTT; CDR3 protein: CASSLGQRFGQPQHF
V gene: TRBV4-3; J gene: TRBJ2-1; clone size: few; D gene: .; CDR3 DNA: TGCGCCAGCAGCCAAGTTCCTAATAGCAATGAGCAGTTCTTC; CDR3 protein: CASSQVPNSNEQFF
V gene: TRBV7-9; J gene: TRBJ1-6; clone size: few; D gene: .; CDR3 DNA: TGTGCCAGCAGCCACCTGGGACAATATTCACCCCTCCACTTT; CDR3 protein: CASSHLGQYSPLHF
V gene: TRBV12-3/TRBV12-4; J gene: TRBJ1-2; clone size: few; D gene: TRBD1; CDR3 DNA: TGTGCCAGCAGCGACGGACAGGGGGCAGGCTATGGCTACACCTTC; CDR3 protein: CASSDGQGAGYGYTF
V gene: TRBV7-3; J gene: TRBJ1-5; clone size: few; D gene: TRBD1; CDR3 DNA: TGTGCCAGCAGCTCGGGACAGGATGCAAATCAGCCCCAGCATTTT; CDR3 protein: CASSSGQDANQPQHF
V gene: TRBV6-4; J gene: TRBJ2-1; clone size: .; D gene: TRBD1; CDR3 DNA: TGTGCCAGCAGTGACTCCGGGGGACAGGGGCCCTACAATGAGCAGTTCTTC; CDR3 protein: CASSDSGGQGPYNEQFF
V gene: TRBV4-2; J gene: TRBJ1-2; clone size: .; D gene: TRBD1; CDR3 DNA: TGTGCCAGCAGCCTTGCTCGGGACAGAGGATATGGCTACACCTTC; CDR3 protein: CASSLARDRGYGYTF
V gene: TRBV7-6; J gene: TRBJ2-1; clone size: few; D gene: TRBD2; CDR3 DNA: TGTGCCACCGGCGGGGGAAGTAATTCCTACAATGAGCAGTTCTTC; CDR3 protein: CATGGGSNSYNEQFF
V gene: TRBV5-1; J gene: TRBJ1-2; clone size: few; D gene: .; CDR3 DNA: TGCGCCAGCAGCTTGGAGGACGACGGATTCAACTATGGCTACACCTTC; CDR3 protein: CASSLEDDGFNYGYTF
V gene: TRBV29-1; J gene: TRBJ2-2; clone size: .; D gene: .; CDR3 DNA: TGCAGGGAGACGTTGGGGCCCGACCACGGGGAGCTGTTTTTT; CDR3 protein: CRETLGPDHGELFF
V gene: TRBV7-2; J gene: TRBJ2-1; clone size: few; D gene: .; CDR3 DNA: TGTGCCAGCAGCCCCCTAATAGCCAATGAGCAGTTCTTC; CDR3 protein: CASSPLIANEQFF
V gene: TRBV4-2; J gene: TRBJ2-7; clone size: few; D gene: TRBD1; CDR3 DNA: TGTGCCAGCAGCCAAGCAGGGGGCGAATCCTACGAGCAGTACTTC; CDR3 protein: CASSQAGGESYEQYF
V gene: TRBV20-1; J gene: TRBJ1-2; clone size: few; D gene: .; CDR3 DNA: TGCAGTGCTGAAGTCTTAGCTAACTATGGCTACACCTTC; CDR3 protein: CSAEVLANYGYTF
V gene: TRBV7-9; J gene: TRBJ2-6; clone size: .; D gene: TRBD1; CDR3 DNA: TGTGCCAGCGTACTGCCGGGACAGAATTTCTCTGGGGCCAACGTCCTGACTTTC; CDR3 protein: CASVLPGQNFSGANVLTF
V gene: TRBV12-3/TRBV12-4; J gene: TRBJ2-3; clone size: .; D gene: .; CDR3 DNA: TGTGCCAGCAGTTGGACAGGCACAGATACGCAGTATTTT; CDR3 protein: CASSWTGTDTQYF
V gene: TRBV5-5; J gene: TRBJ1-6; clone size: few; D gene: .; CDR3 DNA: TGTGCCAGCATCCCCGGCTCCCGACAGTATAATTCACCCCTCCACTTT; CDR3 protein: CASIPGSRQYNSPLHF
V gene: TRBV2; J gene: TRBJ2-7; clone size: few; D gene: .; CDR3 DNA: TGTGCCAGCAGGATACCGGGACTCTCCGCCGAGCAGTACTTC; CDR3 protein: CASRIPGLSAEQYF
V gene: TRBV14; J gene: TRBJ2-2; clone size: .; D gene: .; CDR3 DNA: TGTGCCAGCAGCCAAGATAGCGAGATAAACACCGGGGAGCTGTTTTTT; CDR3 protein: CASSQDSEINTGELFF
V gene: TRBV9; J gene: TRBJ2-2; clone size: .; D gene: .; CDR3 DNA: TGTGCCAGCAGCGTAGGAGGCAGCACCGGGGAGCTGTTTTTT; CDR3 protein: CASSVGGSTGELFF
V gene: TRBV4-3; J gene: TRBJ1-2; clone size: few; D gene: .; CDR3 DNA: TGCGCCAGCAGCCAAGTAGCCTACTATGGCTACACCTTC; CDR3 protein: CASSQVAYYGYTF
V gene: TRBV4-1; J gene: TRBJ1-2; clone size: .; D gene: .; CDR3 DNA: TGCGCCAGCAGCCAAGTAGTCAGCTCCCTCTATGGCTACACCTTC; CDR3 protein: CASSQVVSSLYGYTF
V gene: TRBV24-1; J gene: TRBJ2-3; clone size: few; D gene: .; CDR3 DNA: TGTGCCACCAGTGATCAGCTGCGAGGGGGTACGCAGTATTTT; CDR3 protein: CATSDQLRGGTQYF
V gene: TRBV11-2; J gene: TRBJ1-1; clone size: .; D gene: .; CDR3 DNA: TGTGCCAGCAGCTTAACGACCACTGAAGCTTTCTTT; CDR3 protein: CASSLTTTEAFF